A single TCR beta chain is shown here with its context. Its recognized antigen is unknown. Nothing much larger sits one base from this clone, and base qualities are not available. What the time point label conveys for this sample: baseline before first vaccination. Vaccinee samples came from UK trials COV001 and COV002, including a single-blind randomized controlled phase 2/3 trial of AZD1222 (ChAdOx1 nCoV-19) in healthy adults. For TCRbeta chain sequencing, PBMC samples from trial participants were taken at day 0 and at day 28 after the second dose. From its cysteine to its phenylalanine, the CDR3 spans 14 amino acids. Only the CDR3 DNA is retained, 42 bases long and in frame from the first base. V lost 4 bases and J lost 4 bases; the stretch between them is 10 bases long. From the germline V gene (reference sequence), CDR1 is LNHDA and CDR2 is SQIVND. The CDR3 regions of human TCRbeta chains were analyzed by immunosequencing. In the original analysis: TCRs in the repertoires were matched against a reference library of SARS-CoV-2-specific TCRs that had been generated with the MIRA antigen-specificity platform. Breadth was defined as the fraction of unique TCRs that were SARS-CoV-2-associated, and depth was defined as the fraction of total T cells that were SARS-CoV-2-associated. Using the MIRA data, every spike-specific TCR was mapped to the spike region that the TCR reacted to and assigned to either a CD4 or a CD8 class. Log10-transformed breadth and depth values were compared by one-way ANOVA with Sidak's multiple comparisons tests. TCRdb took this table from immuneACCESS and kept in-frame rearrangements with V and J called. Such tables lack part of the clones; where checked against another copy, unresolved V genes explain under half of the gap, and the rest is unexplained. D and trimming come from the DNA, and the V and J calls and clone size come from that table. For this sample the table gives over 85,000 clones, of which around 90% were detected only once. About an eighth of the sample goes to the ten largest clones.

This sample was included in a study of T cell responses to AZD1222 COVID-19 vaccine (dated by TCRdb to the early 2020s). About the investigation overall: AZD1222 recipients given second doses at about 4 weeks or at about 12 weeks were pooled, since spike-specific TCR depth and breadth were not found to differ between the two schedules. A total of 230 to 250 trial participants underwent TCR sequencing, of whom under 220 had received two doses of AZD1222 and about 26 had received two doses of the MenACWY control vaccine. Trial participants were enrolled by age into subgroups of 18-55, 56-69 and 70-plus years, and around 150, 28 and 57 TCR-sequenced participants, respectively, were included in these subgroups.

Study-wide conclusions, independent of this receptor: Most participants were white British and females outnumbered males, and the authors suggested that clonal diversity may have been underestimated. Reportedly, close to half of the unique spike-specific TCRs recognized epitopes lying outside the regions that are mutated in the B.1.351 and B.1.1.7 variants. Because no day 14 peak-response samples were available, repertoires were characterized only after the peak T cell response. A significant rise in spike-specific TCR breadth and depth was observed after two AZD1222 doses relative to day 0 and relative to MenACWY recipients. Vaccine-associated CD4 TCRs spanned the whole spike protein, with dominant responses in regions 160-218 and 743-854. Conclusions about previously exposed vaccinees were limited because only a handful of AZD1222 recipients were SARS-CoV-2 seropositive at baseline. In the small 56-69-year group, the increase in depth fell short of significance, most likely because of low power.

The chain uses TRBV19 and TRBJ2-2, with the D gene call left open. This clonotype originated in an adult in good health. Source: peripheral blood, taken on day 0 of AZD1222 vaccination. The sequenced DNA is TGTGCCAGTAGTAGCGTGGGATTCACCGGGGAGCTGTTTTTT. Translation gives CASSSVGFTGELFF. Beyond the CDR3, the reference TRBV19 and TRBJ2-2 genes provide the residues; the full variable domain reads: DGGITQSPKYLFRKEGQNVTLSCEQNLNHDAMYWYRQDPGQGLRLIYYSQIVNDFQKGDIAEGYSVSREKKESFPLTVTSAQKNPTAFYLCASSSVGFTGELFFGEGSRLTVL.